Below are 14 T cell receptor beta chains sequenced from a single sample in a study of blood T cell repertoires in COVID-19. Sequencing was performed with immunoSEQ multiplex PCR; in TCRdb, only in-frame clones are kept and a portion is missing. Of about 57,000 clones in the sample, roughly nine tenths were seen once. Sequencing was done on a sample of peripheral blood. The receptor source for this set is a woman of 80 years or more with COVID-19, enrolled during active disease.

The V and J genes are TRBV10-3 and TRBJ1-1, with a weak D call TRBD1 (5 bases). Trimming removed 2 bases from V and 1 base from J, with 5 bases in between. Per germline, CDR1 ENHRY and CDR2 SYGVKD. CDR3 length equals 13 residues. Written as DNA, the CDR3 is TGTGCCATCAGTGAGAGGGGGAACACTGAAGCTTTCTTT. Amino acid sequence: CAISERGNTEAFF.

The V and J genes are TRBV19 and TRBJ2-5; TRBD2 agrees at 9 bases. The CDR3 runs to 15 residues. CDR1 and CDR2 (germline): LNHDA, SQIVND (reference sequence). V shed 10 bases and J 3 bases; nucleotides not matched to a gene: 12. CDR3: CATARTAGGEETQYF. CDR3 DNA: TGTGCCACCGCCAGAACAGCGGGGGGAGAAGAGACCCAGTACTTC.

The chain links TRBV5-1 to TRBJ2-1, with a weak D call TRBD2 (7 bases). Germline CDR1 and CDR2: SGHRS and YFSETQ. The CDR3 has 15 residues. V dropped 7 bases and J dropped 10 bases, with 24 bases sitting between them. The DNA for the CDR3 is TGCGCCAGCCGCTGGGGGGGGGCCCGTGTGGACGAGCAGTTCTTC. The encoded protein is CASRWGGARVDEQFF.

V usage is TRBV7-2 and J usage is TRBJ1-4; 7 nucleotides match TRBD1. J was trimmed by 4 bases and V by 2 bases; bases with no gene match: 4. Germline values: CDR1 SGHTA, CDR2 FQGNSA. CDR3 length equals 15 residues. As DNA, the CDR3 is TGTGCCAGCAGCTTAATGGGACAGCTTAATGAAAAACTGTTTTTT. It specifies CASSLMGQLNEKLFF.

This chain joins TRBV12-3 or TRBV12-4 and TRBJ1-5; D gene uncertain. Trimming removed 3 bases at V and 2 bases at J, with 5 bases between. The CDR3 sequence is 13 residues long. The CDR3 loop reads CASSFSGNQPQHF. The DNA for the CDR3 is TGTGCCAGCAGTTTTTCCGGCAATCAGCCCCAGCATTTT.

The chain employs TRBV5-8 and TRBJ2-3, with 8 bases lining up with TRBD2. This CDR3 is 15 amino acids long. CDR1 is SGHTS, CDR2 YDEGEE, per germline. V shed 4 bases and J 2 bases; nucleotides not matched to a gene: 6. Written as DNA, the CDR3 is TGTGCCAGCAGCCGAGGTAGCGGGGCCACAGATACGCAGTATTTT. Protein product: CASSRGSGATDTQYF.

This chain joins TRBV19 and TRBJ2-5; 8 positions match TRBD2. V dropped 5 bases and J dropped 2; count of bases not matched to a gene: 10. The CDR3 runs 16 residues. From germline, CDR1 is LNHDA and CDR2 SQIVND (reference sequence). CDR3 loop: CASSPILTSGQETQYF. CDR3 nucleotides: TGTGCCAGTAGTCCCATACTAACTAGCGGTCAAGAGACCCAGTACTTC. The full variable domain, completed using reference TRBV19 and TRBJ2-5, is DGGITQSPKYLFRKEGQNVTLSCEQNLNHDAMYWYRQDPGQGLRLIYYSQIVNDFQKGDIAEGYSVSREKKESFPLTVTSAQKNPTAFYLCASSPILTSGQETQYFGPGTRLLVL.

This chain joins TRBV7-2 and TRBJ1-5; D may be TRBD1 (5 bases). The CDR3 extends over 14 amino acids. CDR1 is SGHTA, CDR2 FQGNSA, per germline. Trimming took 4 bases from V and 7 from J, leaving 14 bases between them. The CDR3 DNA reads as TGTGCCAGCAGCTCAGCTGGGGGGGACCAGCCCCAGCATTTT. Translation gives CASSSAGGDQPQHF.

The chain recombines TRBV4-1 with TRBJ1-2; no clear D gene. The CDR3 is 16 amino acids. Germline lookup yields CDR1 MGHRA and CDR2 YSYEKL. The V end lost 1 base, the J end lost 0 bases, and 12 bases lay between the germline ends. Here the CDR3 DNA reads TGCGCCAGCAGCCAAGGAGGGCCCAGTTCTAACTATGGCTACACCTTC. Protein sequence: CASSQGGPSSNYGYTF.

The rearrangement joins TRBV6-5 to TRBJ2-1; 9 nucleotides agree with TRBD2. Germline lookup yields CDR1 MNHEY and CDR2 SVGAGI. Germline trimming cut 5 bases from V and 5 bases from J; bases unmatched to any gene: 4. The CDR3 spans 14 residues. The CDR3 protein is CASSRGLAHNEQFF. CDR3 DNA sequence: TGTGCCAGCAGTAGGGGACTAGCTCACAATGAGCAGTTCTTC.

The chain joins TRBV19 to TRBJ1-1; D perhaps matches TRBD1 (6 bases). Looked up from germline, CDR1 is LNHDA and CDR2 is SQIVND (reference sequence). The CDR3 extends over 13 amino acids. V shed 5 bases and J shed 4 bases, with 11 bases lying between them. CDR3 coding DNA: TGTGCCAGTAGTCAGGGGCCGATCACTGAAGCTTTCTTT. This encodes CASSQGPITEAFF. The full variable domain, its missing parts supplied by reference TRBV19 and TRBJ1-1, is DGGITQSPKYLFRKEGQNVTLSCEQNLNHDAMYWYRQDPGQGLRLIYYSQIVNDFQKGDIAEGYSVSREKKESFPLTVTSAQKNPTAFYLCASSQGPITEAFFGQGTRLTVV.

V and J are TRBV5-5 and TRBJ1-1; D uncertain. The CDR3 extends over 15 amino acids. Germline CDR1 reads SGHKS; CDR2 reads YYEKEE (reference sequence). V lost 4 bases and J lost 3, with 16 bases in between. The CDR3 is CASSARGGMDTEAFF. CDR3 DNA: TGTGCCAGCAGCGCGCGGGGAGGGATGGACACTGAAGCTTTCTTT.

This clone was counted a few times. The rearrangement links TRBV6-5 to TRBJ2-1; 7 bases agree with TRBD2. V shed 1 base and J 5 bases; nucleotides not matched to a gene: 2. Germline V gene data show CDR1 as MNHEY and CDR2 as SVGAGI. The CDR3 loop spans 14 amino acids. The CDR3 here is CASSYWGGDNEQFF. The CDR3 bases are TGTGCCAGCAGTTACTGGGGGGGTGACAATGAGCAGTTCTTC.

V and J are TRBV11-2 and TRBJ2-7, with D maybe TRBD1 (6 bases). This CDR3 comprises 13 residues. The germline V gene has CDR1 SGHAT and CDR2 FQNNGV. The V end lost 5 bases, the J end lost 1 base, and 9 bases lay between the germline ends. The CDR3 nucleotides read TGTGCCAGCAGCAGAGGACAGTCCTACGAGCAGTACTTC. Amino acids: CASSRGQSYEQYF. Full variable domain (remainder filled in from reference TRBV11-2 and TRBJ2-7): EAGVAQSPRYKIIEKRQSVAFWCNPISGHATLYWYQQILGQGPKLLIQFQNNGVVDDSQLPKDRFSAERLKGVDSTLKIQPAKLEDSAVYLCASSRGQSYEQYFGPGTRLTVT.